The clone carrying this T cell receptor (beta chain) was observed a single time. Germline values: CDR1 LNHNV, CDR2 YYDKDF (reference sequence). The CDR3 runs 17 residues. The ends were cut back, 1 base at V and 2 bases at J, with 15 bases in the middle. Assay: immunoSEQ multiplex PCR; the TCRdb copy retains only in-frame clones and omits some. The data hold 180,000 or so clones, with 92% observed a single time. These data belong to a study of T cell responses to AZD1222 COVID-19 vaccine. The sequencing used peripheral blood, collected 28 days after the second AZD1222 dose. This sequence was found in an adult who received the AZD1222 COVID-19 vaccine. The J gene is TRBJ2-1, the V gene TRBV15, with no clear D. CDR3 coding DNA: TGTGCCACCAGCAGAGTGCTAGGCGAATCTGCCTACAATGAGCAGTTCTTC. Translated, it gives CATSRVLGESAYNEQFF.